The T cell receptor (beta chain) described here comes from a study of blood T cells in healthy people across ages. Extraction of total RNA produced a minimum of 5 micrograms from each sample. The CDR3 consists of 11 residues. The ends were cut back, 9 bases at V and 5 bases at J, with 9 bases in the middle. The V gene's germline CDR1 is MDHEN and CDR2 SYDVKM. Through a sample-barcoded 5' primer and a J-beta primer mix, a second PCR was run for roughly 6 to 11 cycles. TCRdb itself ran the 5' RACE reads through MiXCR, one entry per CDR3 protein. Found here are roughly 1,700,000 distinct CDR3 sequences, 28% of them singletons; the top ten hold around 7.7%. Study findings and constraints: Relative to aged donors, long-lived donors carried more naive CD4+ cells and displayed higher diversity.

This clonotype was detected many times. Its antigen is not known. This receptor was taken from a woman younger than 45 in good health. Sequenced material: blood. The rearrangement links TRBV28 to TRBJ2-3; D not certain. The CDR3 loop is CASGGEDTQYF. The CDR3 DNA is TGTGCCAGTGGTGGGGAAGATACGCAGTATTTT. Supplemented by reference TRBV28 and TRBJ2-3, the full variable domain reads DVKVTQSSRYLVKRTGEKVFLECVQDMDHENMFWYRQDPGLGLRLIYFSYDVKMKEKGDIPEGYSVSREKKERFSLILESASTNQTSMYLCASGGEDTQYFGPGTRLTVL.